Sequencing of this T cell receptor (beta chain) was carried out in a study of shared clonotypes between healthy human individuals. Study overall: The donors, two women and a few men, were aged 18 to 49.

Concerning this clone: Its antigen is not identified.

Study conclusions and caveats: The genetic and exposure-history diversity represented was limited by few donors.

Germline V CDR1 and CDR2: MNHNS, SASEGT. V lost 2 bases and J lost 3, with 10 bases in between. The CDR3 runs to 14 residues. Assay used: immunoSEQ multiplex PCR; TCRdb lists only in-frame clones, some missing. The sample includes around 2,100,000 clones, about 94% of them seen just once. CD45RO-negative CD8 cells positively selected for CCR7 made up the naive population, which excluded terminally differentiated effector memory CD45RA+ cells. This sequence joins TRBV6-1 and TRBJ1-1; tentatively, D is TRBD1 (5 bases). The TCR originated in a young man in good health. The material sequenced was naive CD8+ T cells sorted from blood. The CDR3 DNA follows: TGTGCCAGCAGTGAACTGTGGGGGTACACTGAAGCTTTCTTT. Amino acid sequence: CASSELWGYTEAFF.